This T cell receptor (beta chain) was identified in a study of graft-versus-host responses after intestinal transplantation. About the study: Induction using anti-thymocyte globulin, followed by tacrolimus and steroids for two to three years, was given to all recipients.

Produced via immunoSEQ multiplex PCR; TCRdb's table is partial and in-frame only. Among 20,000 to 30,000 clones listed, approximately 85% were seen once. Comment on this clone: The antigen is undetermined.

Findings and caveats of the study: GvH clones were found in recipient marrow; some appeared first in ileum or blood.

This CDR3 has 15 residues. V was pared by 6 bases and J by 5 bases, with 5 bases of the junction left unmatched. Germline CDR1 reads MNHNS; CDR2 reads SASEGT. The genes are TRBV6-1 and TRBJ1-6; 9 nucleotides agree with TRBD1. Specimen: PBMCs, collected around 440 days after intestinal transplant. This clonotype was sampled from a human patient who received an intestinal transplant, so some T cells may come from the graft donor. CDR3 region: CASSGTGNNNSPLHF. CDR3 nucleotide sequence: TGTGCCAGCAGCGGGACAGGGAATAATAATTCACCCCTCCACTTT.